These 5 T cell receptor beta chains share one sample of origin, sequenced in a study of blood T cell repertoires in COVID-19. Clones were read by immunoSEQ multiplex PCR, and TCRdb kept only the in-frame ones, dropping some. In the table there are 150,000 to 200,000 clones, approximately 80% of which are singletons. The sequenced material came from peripheral blood. The origin of the receptors is a woman over 75 with active or convalescent COVID-19.

Regarding this clone: Relative to the germline gene, one junction end is altered; a read error may explain this. The chain couples TRBV15 to TRBJ2-1, with TRBD2 identical over 8 bases. Germline CDR1 LNHNV, CDR2 YYDKDF (reference sequence). This CDR3 spans 13 amino acids. CDR3 in DNA: TGTGCCGCCAGCAGAGATTCGGGAGGGATGGGGTTCTTC. Residues: CAASRDSGGMGFF. Complete variable domain (other parts from reference TRBV15 and TRBJ2-1): DAMVIQNPRYQVTQFGKPVTLSCSQTLNHNVMYWYQQKSSQAPKLLFHYYDKDFNNEADTPDNFQSRRPNTSFCFLDIRSPGLGDTAMYLCAASRDSGGMGFFGPGTRLTVL.

The chain joins TRBV7-9 to TRBJ2-7; TRBD1 matches 7 bases. Looked up from germline, CDR1 is SEHNR and CDR2 is FQNEAQ (reference sequence). The V gene end was trimmed by 1 base and the J gene end by 3 bases; junction bases not matched to a gene: 3. The CDR3 contains 14 residues. CDR3 DNA sequence: TGTGCCAGCAGCTTAGTTCACAGGGGCTACGAGCAGTACTTC. Its translation is CASSLVHRGYEQYF. The full variable domain, with the rest looked up from reference TRBV7-9 and TRBJ2-7, is DTGVSQNPRHKITKRGQNVTFRCDPISEHNRLYWYRQTLGQGPEFLTYFQNEAQLEKSRLLSDRFSAERPKGSFSTLEIQRTEQGDSAMYLCASSLVHRGYEQYFGPGTRLTVT.

The chain has TRBV18 and TRBJ2-5, with 7 bases fitting TRBD1. The CDR3 runs 16 residues. J lost 1 base, V lost 4 bases, and 9 bases had no gene match. CDR1 and CDR2 (germline): KGHSH, LQKENI. CDR3 amino acids: CASSRSLGQIQETQYF. For the CDR3, the DNA is TGTGCCAGCTCACGTTCTTTGGGACAGATCCAAGAGACCCAGTACTTC.

The chain combines TRBV7-2 with TRBJ2-1; D may be TRBD2 (6 bases). The germline CDR1 and CDR2 sequences are SGHTA and FQGNSA. Trimming pared 4 bases from V and 0 bases from J, leaving 13 bases between. The CDR3 spans 16 residues. The CDR3 bases are TGTGCCAGCAGCTCGGGAACGGGAGTCTCCTACAATGAGCAGTTCTTC. Protein product: CASSSGTGVSYNEQFF.

The rearrangement joins TRBV21-1 to TRBJ1-5; TRBD1, the table's D call, lacks a check against the DNA. TRBV21-1 is deemed a pseudogene. The CDR3 sequence is 16 residues long. The CDR3 nucleotides read TGTGCCAGCAGCAGCTTCCAGGGGGCTCGCAATCAGCCCCAGCATTTT. Encoded protein: CASSSFQGARNQPQHF.